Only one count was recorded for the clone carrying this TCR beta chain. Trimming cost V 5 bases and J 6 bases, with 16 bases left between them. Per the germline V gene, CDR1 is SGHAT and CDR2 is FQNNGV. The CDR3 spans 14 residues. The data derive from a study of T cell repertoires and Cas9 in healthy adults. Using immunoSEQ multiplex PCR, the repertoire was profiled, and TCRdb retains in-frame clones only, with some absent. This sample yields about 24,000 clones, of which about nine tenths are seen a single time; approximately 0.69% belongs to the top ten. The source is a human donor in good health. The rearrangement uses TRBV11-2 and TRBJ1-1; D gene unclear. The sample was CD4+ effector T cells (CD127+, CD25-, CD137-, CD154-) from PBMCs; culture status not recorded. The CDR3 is CASSPVFQDAEAFF. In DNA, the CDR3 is TGTGCCAGCAGCCCCGTGTTCCAGGACGCTGAAGCTTTCTTT.